This T cell receptor beta chain was documented in a study of beta chain features in type 1 diabetes. Trimming took off 0 bases at V and 6 bases at J, with 7 bases between the two ends. This CDR3 comprises 13 residues. The germline V gene has CDR1 SGHNT and CDR2 YYREEE (reference sequence). This clone has only a few counts. The authors reverse transcribed all of the isolated RNA, so sequencing captured expressed TCRB transcripts. TCRdb's table, derived via immunoSEQ multiplex PCR, lists solely in-frame clones and lacks some. The sample lists roughly 610,000 clones, around 15% occurring once. The J gene is TRBJ2-1, the V gene TRBV5-4; no firm D call. Sequenced sample: naive CD4+ T cells from blood. The origin of this receptor is a man aged 18 to 30 in good health. CDR3 bases: TGTGCCAGCAGCTTGGACAGCCCCAATGAGCAGTTCTTC. The encoded protein is CASSLDSPNEQFF. The entire variable domain, with the rest obtained from reference TRBV5-4 and TRBJ2-1, is as follows: ETGVTQSPTHLIKTRGQQVTLRCSSQSGHNTVSWYQQALGQGPQFIFQYYREEENGRGNFPPRFSGLQFPNYSSELNVNALELDDSALYLCASSLDSPNEQFFGPGTRLTVL.